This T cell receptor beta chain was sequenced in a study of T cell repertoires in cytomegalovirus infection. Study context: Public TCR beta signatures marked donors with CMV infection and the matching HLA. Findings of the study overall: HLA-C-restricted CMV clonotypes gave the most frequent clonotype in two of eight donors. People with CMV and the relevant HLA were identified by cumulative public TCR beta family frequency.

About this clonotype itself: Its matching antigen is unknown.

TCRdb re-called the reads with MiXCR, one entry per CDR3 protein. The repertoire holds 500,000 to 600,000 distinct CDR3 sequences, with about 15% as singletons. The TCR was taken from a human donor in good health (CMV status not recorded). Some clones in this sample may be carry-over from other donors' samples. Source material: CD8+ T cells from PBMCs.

This CDR3 is CASSGAGLRQAQHF. The CDR3 DNA sequence: TGTGCCAGCAGTGGTGCGGGCCTGAGGCAGGCCCAGCATTTT. V gene TRBV6-1 combines with J gene TRBJ1-5; no definite D call. V lost 4 bases to trimming and J lost 11 bases, with 18 bases between them. Germline values: CDR1 MNHNS, CDR2 SASEGT. This CDR3 has 14 amino acids.